These T cell receptor beta chains were read from a single sample in a study of CD8+CD57+ T cells in acquired aplastic anemia. In TCRdb, the reads were re-called with MiXCR into one record per CDR3 protein. The data hold 150,000 to 200,000 distinct CDR3 sequences, with around half observed a single time. Sequencing was carried out using sorted CD4+, CD8+, or CD8+CD57+ T cells (not recorded which) from PBMCs. The source of these receptors is a human donor with aplastic anemia. Each CDR3 is given with its conserved first and last residue. The D gene is left open where the match is weak. Not every row has a clone size; where given, it reads once, few, many or a size class.

V gene: TRBV19
D gene: .
clone size: .
J gene: TRBJ2-7
CDR3 DNA: TGTGCCAGTAGTACGGGACAAGGGCGCTTCTACGAGCAGTACTTC
CDR3 protein: CASSTGQGRFYEQYF

V gene: TRBV9
D gene: TRBD1
clone size: many
J gene: TRBJ1-6
CDR3 DNA: TGTGCCAGCAGCACCGTTGGACAGGGAACTAATTCACCCCTCCACTTT
CDR3 protein: CASSTVGQGTNSPLHF

V gene: TRBV29-1
D gene: TRBD1
clone size: .
J gene: TRBJ1-2
CDR3 DNA: TGCAGCGTACGACAGGGGGAGGGCTATGGCTACACCTTC
CDR3 protein: CSVRQGEGYGYTF

V gene: TRBV7-2
D gene: .
clone size: .
J gene: TRBJ1-1
CDR3 DNA: TGTGCCAGCAGCCCTGAAACACCGAACACTGAAGCTTTCTTT
CDR3 protein: CASSPETPNTEAFF

V gene: TRBV12-3/TRBV12-4
D gene: .
clone size: many
J gene: TRBJ1-5
CDR3 DNA: TGTGCCAGCAGCCAACATACAGGGCCGAATCAGCCCCAGCATTTT
CDR3 protein: CASSQHTGPNQPQHF

V gene: TRBV3-1
D gene: .
clone size: many
J gene: TRBJ2-5
CDR3 DNA: TGTGCCAGCAGCCCCACGTACCAAGAGACCCAGTACTTC
CDR3 protein: CASSPTYQETQYF

V gene: TRBV7-2
D gene: .
clone size: many
J gene: TRBJ1-2
CDR3 DNA: TGTGCCAGCAGCTTAGTTGGGACAACTAACTATGGCTACACCTTC
CDR3 protein: CASSLVGTTNYGYTF

V gene: TRBV7-2
D gene: .
clone size: .
J gene: TRBJ2-7
CDR3 DNA: TGTGCCAGCAGCGCAATCGGGTTGCAGTACTTC
CDR3 protein: CASSAIGLQYF

V gene: TRBV9
D gene: .
clone size: .
J gene: TRBJ2-3
CDR3 DNA: TGTGCCAGCAGCGTAGCCAGAAGCACAGATACGCAGTATTTT
CDR3 protein: CASSVARSTDTQYF

V gene: TRBV4-1
D gene: TRBD1
clone size: .
J gene: TRBJ2-7
CDR3 DNA: TGCGCCAGCAGCCAAGATACCTGGGACAGGACCTACGAGCAGTACTTC
CDR3 protein: CASSQDTWDRTYEQYF

V gene: TRBV7-9
D gene: TRBD1
clone size: .
J gene: TRBJ1-2
CDR3 DNA: TGTGCCAGCTCACCGGGACAGGGGCACTATGGCTACACCTTC
CDR3 protein: CASSPGQGHYGYTF

V gene: TRBV7-6
D gene: .
clone size: once
J gene: TRBJ2-7
CDR3 DNA: TGTGCCAGCAGCTCCGGATGGGGTAACGAGCAGTACTTC
CDR3 protein: CASSSGWGNEQYF

V gene: TRBV20-1
D gene: TRBD2
clone size: .
J gene: TRBJ2-1
CDR3 DNA: TGTAGTGCTAGACCCGGCGGGGGGAACTACAATGAGCAGTTCTTC
CDR3 protein: CSARPGGGNYNEQFF

V gene: TRBV29-1
D gene: .
clone size: many
J gene: TRBJ1-4
CDR3 DNA: TGCAGCGCCAAGGACAGAACTAATGAAAAACTGTTTTTT
CDR3 protein: CSAKDRTNEKLFF

V gene: TRBV19
D gene: .
clone size: many
J gene: TRBJ1-1
CDR3 DNA: TGTGCCAGTAGTATCCCCAGTAGAACTGAAGCTTTCTTT
CDR3 protein: CASSIPSRTEAFF

V gene: TRBV6-1
D gene: .
clone size: many
J gene: TRBJ2-1
CDR3 DNA: TGTGCCAGCAGTGGAGGCCGGGAAAAGCAGTTCTTC
CDR3 protein: CASSGGREKQFF